Each of the 6 T cell receptor beta chains below was sequenced from the same sample in a study of cytotoxic CD8 clonotypes in ibrutinib-treated CLL. Assay: immunoSEQ multiplex PCR; the TCRdb copy retains only in-frame clones and omits some. The sample has hundreds of thousands of clones; just under 80% are singletons. Sequencing used PBMCs, obtained after 12 months of ibrutinib treatment. These receptors came from a human donor with chronic lymphocytic leukemia.

The chain uses TRBV10-3 and TRBJ1-2; D perhaps matches TRBD1 (6 bases). Trimming removed 3 bases from V and 1 base from J, with 6 bases in between. The CDR3 extends over 13 amino acids. The germline gives CDR1 ENHRY, CDR2 SYGVKD. The CDR3 coding sequence is TGTGCCATCAGTGACAGGGGTAACTATGGCTACACCTTC. As protein: CAISDRGNYGYTF.

The chain uses TRBV9 and TRBJ2-7; 9 bases are shared with TRBD1. CDR3 size: 14 residues. Per the germline V gene, CDR1 is SGDLS and CDR2 is YYNGEE. V shed 2 bases, J shed 4 bases, and the junction held 4 bases outside the gene matches. Written as DNA, the CDR3 is TGTGCCAGCAGCGTCGGGACAGGGCCTTACGAGCAGTACTTC. Its translation: CASSVGTGPYEQYF.

The chain uses TRBV10-3 and TRBJ2-2; 11 bases are a match to TRBD2. Losses at the gene ends were 0 bases for V and 2 bases for J; bases not matched to a gene: 5. Germline loops: CDR1 ENHRY, CDR2 SYGVKD. The CDR3 totals 18 residues. This chain's CDR3 is CAISESALAGANTGELFF. CDR3 bases: TGTGCCATCAGTGAGTCTGCACTAGCGGGGGCTAACACCGGGGAGCTGTTTTTT.

J is TRBJ2-7 and V is TRBV28, with D possibly being TRBD1 (6 bases). In germline, CDR1 is MDHEN, CDR2 SYDVKM. CDR3 length: 14 amino acids. V was shortened by 5 bases and J by 6 bases, with 17 bases between the two germline ends. CDR3 DNA: TGTGCCAGCAGTCAACCGACCGGCAGGGGCGAGCAGTACTTC. It codes for CASSQPTGRGEQYF.

This chain joins TRBV9 and TRBJ1-2; D gene ambiguous. V lost 0 bases and J lost 6, with 6 bases in between. Germline V gene data show CDR1 as SGDLS and CDR2 as YYNGEE. CDR3 length: 12 amino acids. CDR3 residues: CASSVGRDGYTF. CDR3 in DNA: TGTGCCAGCAGCGTAGGAAGAGATGGCTACACCTTC.

V usage is TRBV25-1 and J usage is TRBJ2-1, with no clear D. V shed 3 bases and J shed 1 base, with 4 bases lying between them. Per the germline V gene, CDR1 is MGHDK and CDR2 is SYGVNS. The CDR3 length is 13 residues. The CDR3 here is CASSESSYNEQFF. CDR3 DNA: TGTGCCAGCAGTGAGAGTTCCTACAATGAGCAGTTCTTC.